This note documents a single T cell receptor beta chain sequence. Its antigen remains unknown. PCR was performed using 60 Vbeta and 13 Jbeta primers. Assay: immunoSEQ multiplex PCR; the TCRdb copy retains only in-frame clones and omits some. The table has 100,000 to 150,000 clones, 81% seen once; the top ten hold about 0.74%. The record originates from a study of cytomegalovirus exposure and HLA in healthy donors. Study-wide results and caveats: The authors considered a cluster of highly shared sequence variants likely to be a sequencing artifact. Looking again later, the authors saw that most CMV-associated TCR beta chains seemed HLA-restricted. Across donors, presence/absence analyses took sequencing depth to be roughly uniform. Most TCR beta V segments were productive about 87% or about 30% of the time in an earlier analysis.

CDR1 and CDR2 (germline): GTSNPN, SVGIG (reference sequence). The CDR3 runs 16 residues. V lost 0 bases, J lost 6 bases, and 20 bases lay in between. This chain connects TRBV30 to TRBJ1-2, with TRBD1 as a possible D gene (6 bases). The sequenced material came from PBMCs. The TCR sequence derives from a man younger than 35 in good health and CMV-seronegative. The CDR3 coding sequence is TGTGCCTGGAGTGTAGGCGGGGGCGCTTCATACCATGGCTACACCTTC. Translated, it gives CAWSVGGGASYHGYTF.